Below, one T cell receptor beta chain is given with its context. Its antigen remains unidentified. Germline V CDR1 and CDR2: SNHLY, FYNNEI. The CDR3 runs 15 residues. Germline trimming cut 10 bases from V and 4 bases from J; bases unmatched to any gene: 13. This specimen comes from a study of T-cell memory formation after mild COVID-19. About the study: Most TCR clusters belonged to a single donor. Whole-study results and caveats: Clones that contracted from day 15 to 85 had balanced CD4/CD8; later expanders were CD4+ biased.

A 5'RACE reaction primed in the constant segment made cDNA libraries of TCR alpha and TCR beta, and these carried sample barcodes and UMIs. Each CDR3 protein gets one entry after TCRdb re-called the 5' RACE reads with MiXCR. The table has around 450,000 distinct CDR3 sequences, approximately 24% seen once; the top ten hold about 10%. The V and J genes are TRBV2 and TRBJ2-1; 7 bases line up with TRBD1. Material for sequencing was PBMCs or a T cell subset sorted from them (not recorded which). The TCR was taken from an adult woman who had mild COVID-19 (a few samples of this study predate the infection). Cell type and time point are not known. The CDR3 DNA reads TGTGCCACACGTTTTCGACAGGGCCTGTACAATGAGCAGTTCTTC. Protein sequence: CATRFRQGLYNEQFF. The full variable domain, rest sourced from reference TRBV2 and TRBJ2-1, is EPEVTQTPSHQVTQMGQEVILRCVPISNHLYFYWYRQILGQKVEFLVSFYNNEISEKSEIFDDQFSVERPDGSNFTLKIRSTKLEDSAMYFCATRFRQGLYNEQFFGPGTRLTVL.